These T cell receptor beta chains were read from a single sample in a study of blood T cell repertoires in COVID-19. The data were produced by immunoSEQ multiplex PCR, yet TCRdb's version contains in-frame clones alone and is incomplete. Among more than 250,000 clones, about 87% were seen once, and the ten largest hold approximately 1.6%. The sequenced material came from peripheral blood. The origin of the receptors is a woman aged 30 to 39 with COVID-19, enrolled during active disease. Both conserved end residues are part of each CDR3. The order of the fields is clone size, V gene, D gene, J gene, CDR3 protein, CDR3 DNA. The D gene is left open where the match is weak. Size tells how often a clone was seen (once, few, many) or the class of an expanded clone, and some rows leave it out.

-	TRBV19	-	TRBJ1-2	CASSIVGGVLGYTF	TGTGCCAGTAGTATAGTTGGGGGGGTTCTTGGCTACACCTTC
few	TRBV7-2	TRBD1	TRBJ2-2	CASRPPDRATTGELFF	TGTGCCAGCAGGCCCCCGGACAGGGCAACGACCGGGGAGCTGTTTTTT
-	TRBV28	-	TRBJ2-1	CASSSRVGGLVEQFF	TGTGCCAGCAGTTCCAGGGTCGGTGGGCTTGTTGAGCAGTTCTTC
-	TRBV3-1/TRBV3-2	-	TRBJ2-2	CASSQGAGTGELFF	TGTGCCAGCAGCCAGGGGGCCGGCACCGGGGAGCTGTTTTTT
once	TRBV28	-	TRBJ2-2	CASSSGLATGELFF	TGTGCCAGCAGTTCCGGTCTAGCGACCGGGGAGCTGTTTTTT
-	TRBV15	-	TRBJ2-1	CATSRVANEQFF	TGTGCCACCAGCAGAGTAGCAAATGAGCAGTTCTTC
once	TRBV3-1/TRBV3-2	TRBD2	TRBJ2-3	CASSRSPGTSGLQYF	TGTGCCAGCAGCCGGAGCCCGGGGACTAGCGGATTGCAGTATTTT
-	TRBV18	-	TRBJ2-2	CASSPVESVLTGELFF	TGTGCCAGCTCACCGGTCGAGTCGGTGTTAACCGGGGAGCTGTTTTTT
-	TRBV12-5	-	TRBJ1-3	CASGPTDRFSGNTIYF	TGTGCTAGTGGCCCTACAGACAGGTTCTCTGGAAACACCATATATTTT
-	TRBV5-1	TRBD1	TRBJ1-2	CASSTLDRGGGYTF	TGCGCCAGCAGCACATTAGACAGGGGAGGTGGCTACACCTTC
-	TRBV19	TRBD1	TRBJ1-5	CASSITGTGVNQPQHF	TGTGCCAGTAGTATTACCGGGACAGGGGTAAATCAGCCCCAGCATTTT
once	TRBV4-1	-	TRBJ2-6	CASSRQESGANVLTF	TGCGCCAGCAGCAGACAGGAATCTGGGGCCAACGTCCTGACTTTC
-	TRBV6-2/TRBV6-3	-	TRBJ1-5	CASSYRRGDSNQPQHF	TGTGCCAGCAGTTACCGTCGGGGGGATAGCAATCAGCCCCAGCATTTT
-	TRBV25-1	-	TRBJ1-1	CASSEERNTEAFF	TGTGCCAGCAGTGAGGAGAGGAACACTGAAGCTTTCTTT
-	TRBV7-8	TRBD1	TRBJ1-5	CASSSQLLTGGPNQPQHF	TGTGCCAGCAGCTCACAGCTATTGACAGGGGGTCCCAATCAGCCCCAGCATTTT
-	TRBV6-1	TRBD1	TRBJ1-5	CASSDNPGQGAPQHF	TGTGCCAGCAGTGATAATCCGGGACAGGGGGCGCCCCAGCATTTT
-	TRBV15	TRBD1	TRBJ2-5	CATSRLGQSQETQYF	TGTGCCACCAGCAGATTGGGACAGAGCCAAGAGACCCAGTACTTC
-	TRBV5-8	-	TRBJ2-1	CASSFAGANEQFF	TGTGCCAGCAGCTTTGCGGGGGCCAATGAGCAGTTCTTC
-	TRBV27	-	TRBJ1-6	CASSFQLEKAPLHF	TGTGCCAGCAGTTTTCAGTTGGAGAAGGCACCCCTCCACTTT
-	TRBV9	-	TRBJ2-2	CASSVAGAPNTGELFF	TGTGCCAGCAGCGTAGCAGGGGCCCCAAACACCGGGGAGCTGTTTTTT
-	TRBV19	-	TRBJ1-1	CASSIGDEAFF	TGTGCCAGTAGTATTGGAGATGAAGCTTTCTTT
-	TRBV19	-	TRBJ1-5	CASSPGGQPQHF	TGTGCCAGTAGTCCGGGGGGTCAGCCCCAGCATTTT
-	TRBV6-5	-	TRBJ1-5	CASRSNQPQHF	TGTGCCAGCAGATCGAATCAGCCCCAGCATTTT
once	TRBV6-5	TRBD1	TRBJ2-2	CASSPERDRGLFF	TGTGCCAGCAGCCCAGAACGGGACAGGGGGCTGTTTTTT
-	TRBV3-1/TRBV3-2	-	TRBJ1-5	CASSQAQDQPQHF	TGTGCCAGCAGCCAAGCACAGGATCAGCCCCAGCATTTT
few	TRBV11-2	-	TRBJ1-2	CASSHPNYGYTF	TGTGCCAGCAGCCATCCAAACTATGGCTACACCTTC
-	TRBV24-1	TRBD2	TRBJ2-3	CATSDERGGFTDTQYF	TGTGCCACCAGTGATGAGCGGGGGGGGTTCACAGATACGCAGTATTTT
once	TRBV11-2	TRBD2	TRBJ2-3	CASRPISGGYTDTQYF	TGTGCCAGCAGACCGATTAGCGGGGGATACACAGATACGCAGTATTTT
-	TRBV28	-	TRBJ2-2	CASSTGANTGELFF	TGTGCCAGCAGTACTGGGGCTAACACCGGGGAGCTGTTTTTT
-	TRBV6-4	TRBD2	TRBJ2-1	CASSELAGTKNEQFF	TGTGCCAGCAGTGAATTAGCGGGGACCAAGAATGAGCAGTTCTTC
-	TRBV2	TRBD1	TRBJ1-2	CAVRTDRGSGYTF	TGTGCCGTTAGAACGGACAGGGGGAGTGGCTACACCTTC
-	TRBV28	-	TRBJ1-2	CATKGQGTYYGYTF	TGTGCCACCAAGGGGCAGGGAACCTACTATGGCTACACCTTC
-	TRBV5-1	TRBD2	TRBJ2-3	CASVPELAGVGTDTQYF	TGCGCCAGCGTTCCGGAACTAGCGGGGGTAGGCACAGATACGCAGTATTTT
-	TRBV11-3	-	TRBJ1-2	CASSLGTVDGYTF	TGTGCCAGCAGCTTAGGGACAGTTGATGGCTACACCTTC
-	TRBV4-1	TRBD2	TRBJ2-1	CASSQYGGDEQFF	TGCGCCAGCAGCCAATACGGGGGGGATGAGCAGTTCTTC
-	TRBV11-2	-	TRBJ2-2	CASAWMRTGELFF	TGTGCCAGCGCCTGGATGAGGACCGGGGAGCTGTTTTTT
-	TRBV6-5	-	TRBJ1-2	CASSYKVGGGYTF	TGTGCCAGCAGTTACAAGGTGGGAGGTGGCTACACCTTC
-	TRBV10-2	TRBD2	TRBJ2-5	CASSRAVNLAGLETQYF	TGCGCCAGCAGTCGAGCCGTTAACCTAGCGGGGTTGGAGACCCAGTACTTC
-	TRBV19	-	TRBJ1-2	CASSPGDPLGYGYTF	TGTGCCAGTAGTCCTGGAGATCCTTTAGGCTATGGCTACACCTTC
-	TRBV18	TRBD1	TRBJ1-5	CASSPDRNQPQHF	TGTGCCAGCTCACCGGACAGGAATCAGCCCCAGCATTTT
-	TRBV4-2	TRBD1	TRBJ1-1	CASSQNRGVTEAFF	TGTGCCAGCAGCCAAAACAGGGGAGTGACTGAAGCTTTCTTT
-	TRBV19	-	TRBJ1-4	CASSIWDSSNEKLFF	TGTGCCAGTAGTATATGGGACTCTTCAAATGAAAAACTGTTTTTT
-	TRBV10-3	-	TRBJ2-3	CAISAGASTDTQYF	TGTGCCATCAGTGCAGGGGCTAGCACAGATACGCAGTATTTT
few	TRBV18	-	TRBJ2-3	CASSPRDGRSTDTQYF	TGTGCCAGCTCACCACGAGATGGCAGGAGCACAGATACGCAGTATTTT
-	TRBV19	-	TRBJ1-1	CASSIGGQNTEAFF	TGTGCCAGTAGTATAGGTGGACAGAACACTGAAGCTTTCTTT
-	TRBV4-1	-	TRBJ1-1	CASSAWGGTEAFF	TGCGCCAGCAGTGCCTGGGGGGGCACTGAAGCTTTCTTT
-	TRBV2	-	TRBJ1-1	CASSGSRNTEAFF	TGTGCCAGCAGTGGATCTAGGAACACTGAAGCTTTCTTT
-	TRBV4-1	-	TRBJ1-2	CASRTVGTNYGYTF	TGCGCCAGCAGGACAGTCGGAACCAACTATGGCTACACCTTC
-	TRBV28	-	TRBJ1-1	CASSTIRTDTLNTEAFF	TGTGCCAGCAGTACCATCCGGACAGATACCCTGAACACTGAAGCTTTCTTT
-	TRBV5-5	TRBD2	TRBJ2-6	CASSLAGGASSGANVLTF	TGTGCCAGCAGCTTGGCCGGGGGGGCTAGCTCTGGGGCCAACGTCCTGACTTTC
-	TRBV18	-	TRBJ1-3	CASSTWTEISGNTIYF	TGTGCCAGCTCAACCTGGACAGAAATCTCTGGAAACACCATATATTTT
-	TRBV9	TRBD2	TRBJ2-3	CASSIRLAGGVDTQYF	TGTGCCAGCAGCATTAGACTAGCGGGGGGTGTAGATACGCAGTATTTT
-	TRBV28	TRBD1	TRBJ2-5	CASSRDREETQYF	TGTGCCAGCAGCCGGGACAGGGAAGAGACCCAGTACTTC
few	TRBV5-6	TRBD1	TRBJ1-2	CASSLAAITGGYGYTF	TGTGCCAGCAGCTTGGCCGCAATAACAGGGGGCTATGGCTACACCTTC
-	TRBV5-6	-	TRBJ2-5	CASSLLGAQETQYF	TGTGCCAGCAGCTTGTTGGGGGCTCAAGAGACCCAGTACTTC
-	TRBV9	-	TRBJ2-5	CASSVGRGETQYF	TGTGCCAGCAGCGTAGGCAGGGGAGAGACCCAGTACTTC